This entry lists 15 T cell receptor beta chains sequenced from one sample in a study of T cell responses to AZD1222 COVID-19 vaccine. The repertoire was sequenced with immunoSEQ multiplex PCR; TCRdb's copy has only in-frame clones and lacks some. The sample includes some 150,000 clones, around 85% seen only once; the top ten take 5.5%. The sample in question was peripheral blood, obtained on day 0 of MenACWY control vaccination. The receptors were gathered from an adult in good health.

V gene TRBV15 combines with J gene TRBJ2-7; no clear D. This CDR3 is built from 12 residues. Germline values: CDR1 LNHNV, CDR2 YYDKDF (reference sequence). The V and J ends lost 2 bases and 6 bases respectively, with 8 bases between them. CDR3 in amino acids: CATSRPPGEQYV. The CDR3 coding sequence is TGTGCCACCAGCAGACCCCCGGGCGAGCAGTACGTC.

This clone was detected only a few times. The chain has TRBV5-4 and TRBJ2-1; TRBD1 or TRBD2 may be the D gene (5 bases each). Trimming took off 4 bases at V and 2 bases at J, with 13 bases between the two ends. Per the germline V gene, CDR1 is SGHNT and CDR2 is YYREEE (reference sequence). This CDR3 region has 15 residues. Written as DNA, the CDR3 is TGTGCCAGCAGCCCGGGAAAAGGGGCCTACAATGAGCAGTTCTTC. It encodes CASSPGKGAYNEQFF.

The chain employs TRBV6-5 and TRBJ2-3; TRBD2 might be the D (5 bases). This CDR3 contains 16 residues. The V gene's germline CDR1 is MNHEY and CDR2 SVGAGI. V lost 0 bases and J lost 2, with 12 bases in between. CDR3 residues: CASSYSPGTPTDTQYF. The CDR3 bases are TGTGCCAGCAGTTACTCTCCGGGAACTCCCACAGATACGCAGTATTTT.

The V call is TRBV29-1, the J call TRBJ2-5; TRBD1 might be the D (5 bases). Per germline, CDR1 SQVTM and CDR2 ANQGSEA. Trimming left V 7 bases short and J 5 bases short, with 17 bases between. The CDR3 covers 13 residues. The CDR3 nucleotides are TGCAGCGCCATATCAGGGCGCGGCGAGACCCAGTACTTC. It is translated as CSAISGRGETQYF.

The chain has TRBV4-2 and TRBJ2-1; no definite D call. Trimming took 1 base from V and 3 from J, leaving 10 bases between them. The germline V gene has CDR1 LGHNA and CDR2 YNFKEQ. The CDR3 has 15 amino acids. CDR3 nucleotide sequence: TGTGCCAGCAGCCAAGTCCAGCCTAGCTACAATGAGCAGTTCTTC. Protein sequence: CASSQVQPSYNEQFF.

The chain joins TRBV25-1 to TRBJ1-4; no definite D call. The germline CDR1 and CDR2 sequences are MGHDK and SYGVNS. Trimming stripped 4 bases from V and 8 bases from J, with 17 bases between. The CDR3 length is 15 residues. DNA for the CDR3: TGTGCCAGCAGTGGGGAGCCTAGGAGGGAAGAAAAACTGTTTTTT. Amino acids: CASSGEPRREEKLFF.

J is TRBJ1-4 and V is TRBV5-8, with D unresolved. This CDR3 is built from 16 residues. Trimming shortened V by 0 bases and J by 8 bases, and 17 bases separated the two germline ends. The germline V gene encodes CDR1 SGHTS and CDR2 YDEGEE. The CDR3, as DNA: TGTGCCAGCAGCTTGGGATCCGGAACCCAACGGGAAAAACTGTTTTTT. It translates to CASSLGSGTQREKLFF.

This clone has only one observation. This rearrangement joins TRBV27 to TRBJ1-2, with D perhaps TRBD1 (6 bases). The V end lost 4 bases, the J end lost 2 bases, and 11 bases lay between the germline ends. Germline V lookup: CDR1 MNHEY, CDR2 SMNVEV (reference sequence). This CDR3 comprises 14 residues. CDR3 loop: CASSSQGSNYGYTF. As DNA, the CDR3 is TGTGCCAGCAGTTCCCAGGGGTCCAACTATGGCTACACCTTC.

The V call is TRBV19, the J call TRBJ1-5; D might be TRBD1 (5 bases). Germline-derived CDR1 and CDR2 are LNHDA and SQIVND (reference sequence). Trimming took 3 bases from V and 1 from J, leaving 7 bases between them. CDR3 length: 14 amino acids. The CDR3 DNA is TGTGCCAGTAGTATTCGGGGGAGCAATCAGCCCCAGCATTTT. Protein sequence: CASSIRGSNQPQHF.

V and J are TRBV5-1 and TRBJ2-2, with 13 bases lining up with TRBD2. Per the germline V gene, CDR1 is SGHRS and CDR2 is YFSETQ. This CDR3 contains 18 residues. V shed 1 base and J 1 base; nucleotides not matched to a gene: 4. CDR3 bases: TGCGCCAGCAGCTTGCTTCGGACTAGCGGGGGGAACACCGGGGAGCTGTTTTTT. Translating gives CASSLLRTSGGNTGELFF. Full variable domain (remainder filled in from reference TRBV5-1 and TRBJ2-2): KAGVTQTPRYLIKTRGQQVTLSCSPISGHRSVSWYQQTPGQGLQFLFEYFSETQRNKGNFPGRFSGRQFSNSRSEMNVSTLELGDSALYLCASSLLRTSGGNTGELFFGEGSRLTVL.

The V and J genes are TRBV28 and TRBJ2-4; possible D gene TRBD1, 5 bases. Trimming stripped 5 bases from V and 3 bases from J, with 17 bases between. CDR1 and CDR2 from the germline V gene are MDHEN and SYDVKM. The CDR3 is 16 residues long. This chain's CDR3 is CASSRPRVRGKNIQYF. The CDR3, as DNA: TGTGCCAGCAGTCGACCCAGGGTTCGCGGCAAAAACATTCAGTACTTC.

Only one count was recorded for this clone. The rearrangement joins TRBV6-5 to TRBJ2-7, with D uncertain. The CDR3 consists of 14 residues. The ends were cut back, 6 bases at V and 1 base at J, with 13 bases in the middle. Germline V gives CDR1 MNHEY, CDR2 SVGAGI. The CDR3: CASRPVTRSYEQYF. The CDR3 DNA is TGTGCCAGCAGACCCGTGACAAGATCCTACGAGCAGTACTTC.

This clone was observed a handful of times. The chain couples TRBV11-3 to TRBJ1-2; D unresolved. Trimming pared 4 bases from V and 3 bases from J, leaving 9 bases between. The CDR3 has 13 amino acids. CDR1 SGHNT and CDR2 YENEEA come from the germline V gene. In DNA form, the CDR3 reads TGTGCCAGCAGCTCCGGGCCTCACTATGGCTACACCTTC. Protein: CASSSGPHYGYTF.

The rearrangement uses TRBV19 and TRBJ2-7; the D gene is possibly TRBD2 (6 bases). The V and J ends lost 8 bases and 4 bases respectively, with 12 bases between them. Germline CDR1 and CDR2: LNHDA and SQIVND (reference sequence). The CDR3 is made up of 12 amino acids. The CDR3 region is CASQDGGYEQYV. CDR3 bases: TGTGCCAGTCAGGATGGGGGGTACGAGCAGTACGTC.

This chain joins TRBV4-1 and TRBJ1-4; 7 bases match TRBD1. The trim removed 3 bases at V and 8 bases at J, leaving 15 bases unmatched. Germline values: CDR1 MGHRA, CDR2 YSYEKL. This CDR3 is built from 17 residues. CDR3 amino acids: CASSQEGASGRGEKLFF. CDR3 coding DNA: TGCGCCAGCAGCCAGGAGGGGGCTTCGGGGCGGGGGGAAAAACTGTTTTTT.